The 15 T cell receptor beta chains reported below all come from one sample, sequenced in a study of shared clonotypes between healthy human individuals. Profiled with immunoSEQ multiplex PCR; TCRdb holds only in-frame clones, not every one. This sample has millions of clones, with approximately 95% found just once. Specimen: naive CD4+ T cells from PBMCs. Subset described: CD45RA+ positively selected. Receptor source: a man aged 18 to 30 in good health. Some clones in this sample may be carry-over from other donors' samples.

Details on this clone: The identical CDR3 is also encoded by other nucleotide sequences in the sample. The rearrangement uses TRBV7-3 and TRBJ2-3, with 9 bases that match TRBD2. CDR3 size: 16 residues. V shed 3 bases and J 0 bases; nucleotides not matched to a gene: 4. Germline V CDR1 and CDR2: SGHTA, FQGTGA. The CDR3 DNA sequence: TGTGCCAGCAGCTTGGGGCTAGCGGGAAGCACAGATACGCAGTATTTT. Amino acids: CASSLGLAGSTDTQYF. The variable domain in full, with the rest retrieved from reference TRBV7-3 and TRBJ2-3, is GAGVSQTPSNKVTEKGKYVELRCDPISGHTALYWYRQSLGQGPEFLIYFQGTGAADDSGLPNDRFFAVRPEGSVSTLKIQRTERGDSAVYLCASSLGLAGSTDTQYFGPGTRLTVL.

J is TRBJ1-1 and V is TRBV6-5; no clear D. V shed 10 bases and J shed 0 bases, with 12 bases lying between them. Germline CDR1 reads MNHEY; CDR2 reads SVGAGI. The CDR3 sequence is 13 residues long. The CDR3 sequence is CATQLSLNTEAFF. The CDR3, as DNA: TGTGCCACCCAGTTAAGCCTGAACACTGAAGCTTTCTTT.

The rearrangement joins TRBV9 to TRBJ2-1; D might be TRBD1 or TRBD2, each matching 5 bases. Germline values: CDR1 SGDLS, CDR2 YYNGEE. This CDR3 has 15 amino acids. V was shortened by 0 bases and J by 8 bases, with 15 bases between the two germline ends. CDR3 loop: CASSVGSGTGYEQFF. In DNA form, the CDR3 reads TGTGCCAGCAGCGTAGGTTCAGGGACCGGATATGAGCAGTTCTTC.

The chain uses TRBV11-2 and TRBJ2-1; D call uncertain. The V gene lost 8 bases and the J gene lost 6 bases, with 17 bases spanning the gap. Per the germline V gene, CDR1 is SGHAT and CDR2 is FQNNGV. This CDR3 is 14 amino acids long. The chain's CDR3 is CASRRSYLVNEQFF. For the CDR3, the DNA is TGTGCCAGCCGCCGGTCGTATTTGGTCAATGAGCAGTTCTTC.

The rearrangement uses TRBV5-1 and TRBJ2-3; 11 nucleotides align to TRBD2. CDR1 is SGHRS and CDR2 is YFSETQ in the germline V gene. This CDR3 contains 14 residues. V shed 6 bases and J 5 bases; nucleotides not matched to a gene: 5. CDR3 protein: CASTTSGSEDTQYF. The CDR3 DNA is TGCGCCAGCACCACTAGCGGGAGCGAAGATACGCAGTATTTT.

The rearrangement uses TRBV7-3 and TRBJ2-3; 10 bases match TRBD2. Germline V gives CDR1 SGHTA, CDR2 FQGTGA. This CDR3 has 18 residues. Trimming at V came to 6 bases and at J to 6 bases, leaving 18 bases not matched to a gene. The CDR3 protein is CASRPTSGTPSSSDTQYF. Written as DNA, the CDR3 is TGTGCCAGCAGGCCTACTAGCGGGACCCCCTCGTCGTCGGATACGCAGTATTTT.

In DNA form, the CDR3 reads TGCAGCGTTGGCCAGGTGCTCACCGGGGAGCTGTTTTTT. Amino acid sequence: CSVGQVLTGELFF. The chain uses TRBV29-1 and TRBJ2-2; D is ambiguous. V was trimmed by 4 bases and J by 4 bases, leaving 10 bases between them. Looked up from germline, CDR1 is SQVTM and CDR2 is ANQGSEA. CDR3 length: 13 residues.

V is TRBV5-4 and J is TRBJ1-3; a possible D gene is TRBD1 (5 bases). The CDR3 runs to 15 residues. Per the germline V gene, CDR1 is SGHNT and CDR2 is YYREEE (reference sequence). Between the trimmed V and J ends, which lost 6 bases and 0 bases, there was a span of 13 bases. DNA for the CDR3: TGTGCCAGCAACATGGGGGGTAACTCTGGAAACACCATATATTTT. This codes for CASNMGGNSGNTIYF.

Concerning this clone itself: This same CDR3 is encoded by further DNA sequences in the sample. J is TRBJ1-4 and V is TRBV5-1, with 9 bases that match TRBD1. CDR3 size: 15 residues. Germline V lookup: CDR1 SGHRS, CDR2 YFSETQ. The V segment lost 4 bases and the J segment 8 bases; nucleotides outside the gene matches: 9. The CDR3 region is CASSTTGQGNEKLFF. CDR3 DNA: TGCGCCAGCAGCACCACGGGACAGGGAAACGAAAAACTGTTTTTT.

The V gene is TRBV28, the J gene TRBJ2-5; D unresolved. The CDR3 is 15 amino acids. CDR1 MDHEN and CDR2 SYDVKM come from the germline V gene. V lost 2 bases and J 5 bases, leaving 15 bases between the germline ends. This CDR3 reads CASSLPRAAGETQYF. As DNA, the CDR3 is TGTGCCAGCAGTTTACCCCGGGCCGCCGGGGAGACCCAGTACTTC.

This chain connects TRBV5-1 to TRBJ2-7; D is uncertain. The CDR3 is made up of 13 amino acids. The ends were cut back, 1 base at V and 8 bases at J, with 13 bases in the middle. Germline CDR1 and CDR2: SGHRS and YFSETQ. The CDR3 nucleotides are TGCGCCAGCAGCTTGACCCCACTAATCCAGCAGTACTTC. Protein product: CASSLTPLIQQYF.

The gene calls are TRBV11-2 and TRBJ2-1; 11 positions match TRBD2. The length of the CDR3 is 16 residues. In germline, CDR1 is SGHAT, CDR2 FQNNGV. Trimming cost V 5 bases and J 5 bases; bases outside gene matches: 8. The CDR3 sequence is CASSKTSGRLDNEQFF. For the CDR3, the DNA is TGTGCCAGCAGCAAAACTAGCGGGAGATTGGACAATGAGCAGTTCTTC.

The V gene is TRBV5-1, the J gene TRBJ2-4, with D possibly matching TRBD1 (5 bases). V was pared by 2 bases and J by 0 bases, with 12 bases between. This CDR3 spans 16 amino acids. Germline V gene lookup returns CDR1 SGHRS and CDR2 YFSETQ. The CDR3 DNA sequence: TGCGCCAGCAGCTTTTCACACGACAGAGCCAAAAACATTCAGTACTTC. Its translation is CASSFSHDRAKNIQYF.

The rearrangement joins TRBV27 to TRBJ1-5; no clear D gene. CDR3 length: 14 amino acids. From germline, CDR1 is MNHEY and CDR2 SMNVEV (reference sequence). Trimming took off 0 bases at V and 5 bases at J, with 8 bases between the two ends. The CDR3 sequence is CASSLSLWDQPQHF. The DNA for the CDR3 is TGTGCCAGCAGTTTATCGCTCTGGGATCAGCCCCAGCATTTT.

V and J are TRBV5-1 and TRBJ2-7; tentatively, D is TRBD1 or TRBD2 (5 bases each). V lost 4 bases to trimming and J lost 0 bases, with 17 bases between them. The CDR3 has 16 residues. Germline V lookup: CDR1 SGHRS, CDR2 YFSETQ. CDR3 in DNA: TGCGCCAGCAGCCCGGACACCGGGGTTTACTCCTACGAGCAGTACTTC. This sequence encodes CASSPDTGVYSYEQYF.